This T cell receptor (beta chain) was recorded in a study of cytomegalovirus exposure and HLA in healthy donors. Whole-study findings and limits: According to reports, the classifier identified cytomegalovirus status with high specificity and sensitivity. What a later analysis showed was that several of the most significant clusters appeared linked to common viral pathogens. According to the study, 180 or so TCR beta chains were cytomegalovirus-associated.

The length of the CDR3 is 15 residues. CDR1 and CDR2 from the germline V gene are SGHRS and YFSETQ. V trimming: 6 bases; J trimming: 1 base; junction bases outside the gene matches: 8. The study ran its PCR with 60 Vbeta and 13 Jbeta primers. Data came from immunoSEQ multiplex PCR; TCRdb stores just in-frame clones and leaves some out. Among roughly 73,000 clones listed, around three quarters were seen once. This clone was seen once. No antigen is known for it. Sequencing was performed on PBMCs. This receptor was obtained from a man aged 40-49 years in good health and CMV-seronegative. The rearrangement uses TRBV5-1 and TRBJ2-5; TRBD2 matches 8 bases. Written as DNA, the CDR3 is TGCGCCAGCAAAATAGCGGGGACACTCCAAGAGACCCAGTACTTC. It is translated as CASKIAGTLQETQYF.